Listed below are T cell receptor beta chains from one sample, sequenced in a study of T cell responses to AZD1222 COVID-19 vaccine. Libraries were prepared by immunoSEQ multiplex PCR; TCRdb keeps only in-frame clonotypes and omits some of them. The sample lists some 87,000 clones; around nine tenths were seen once. The source was peripheral blood, collected on day 0 of MenACWY control vaccination. These TCRs come from an adult in good health. Each CDR3 is given with its conserved first and last residue. Fields, in order: J gene, D gene, V gene, clone size, CDR3 DNA, CDR3 protein. The D gene is left open where the match is weak. Only part of the rows carry a size: once, few, many, or a class if the clone is expanded.

TRBJ1-4 TRBD1 TRBV6-5 . TGTGCCAGCAGGGACACAGGGGGCGATAATGAAAAACTGTTTTTT CASRDTGGDNEKLFF
TRBJ2-7 TRBD1 TRBV11-2 . TGTGCCAGCAGCTCCGGGGCGGACAGGGCCCTCTACGAGCAGTACTTC CASSSGADRALYEQYF
TRBJ1-6 . TRBV6-5 once TGTGCCAGCAGTACAGGGAGAAATTCACCCCTCCACTTT CASSTGRNSPLHF
TRBJ1-1 . TRBV19 . TGTGCCAGTAGTCAGGGAACAGGGACGAACACTGAAGCTTTCTTT CASSQGTGTNTEAFF
TRBJ1-5 . TRBV28 . TGTGCCACCAACAGGTGGGGCGATCAGCCCCAGCATTTT CATNRWGDQPQHF
TRBJ1-5 TRBD1 TRBV18 . TGTGCCAGCTCACTCCGGGACAGGGTAACGGGAGGGCCCCAGCATTTT CASSLRDRVTGGPQHF
TRBJ2-1 . TRBV7-9 once TGTGCCAGCAGCCTGGACAGCTCCTACAATGAGCAGTTCTTC CASSLDSSYNEQFF
TRBJ2-7 TRBD1 TRBV27 . TGTGCCAGCAGTTTATCGGGACAGTCCTACGAGCAGTACTTC CASSLSGQSYEQYF
TRBJ2-2 TRBD2 TRBV5-6 . TGTGCCAGCAGCAAGTTGGGACTAGAGAACACCGGGGAGCTGTTTTTT CASSKLGLENTGELFF
TRBJ2-1 . TRBV15 . TGTGCCACCAGCAGAAACAGGGTGGGTGAGCAGTTCTTC CATSRNRVGEQFF
TRBJ1-1 TRBD1 TRBV6-2/TRBV6-3 few TGTGCCAGCAGTTACTCCGGACAGGTCAGGCCTGAAGCTTTCTTT CASSYSGQVRPEAFF
TRBJ1-4 . TRBV7-2 . TGTGCCAGCAGCGAAAACCTCCCCCGGGGCCGCAATGAAAAACTGTTTTTT CASSENLPRGRNEKLFF
TRBJ2-6 . TRBV4-1 . TGCGCCAGCAGCTTGGACATCTCTGGGGCCAACGTCCTGACTTTC CASSLDISGANVLTF
TRBJ2-7 . TRBV25-1 . TGTGCCAGCAGCAGAGCCAACCCGGTGTACGAGCAGTACTTC CASSRANPVYEQYF
TRBJ2-3 TRBD2 TRBV4-2 . TGTGCCAGCGGGACTAGCGGGGGGACAGATACGCAGTATTTT CASGTSGGTDTQYF
TRBJ1-2 . TRBV18 . TGTGCCAGCTCACAATATAACTATGGCTACACCTTC CASSQYNYGYTF
TRBJ1-1 TRBD1 TRBV18 . TGTGCCAGCTCACCAGGACAGGGGGCCACTGAAGCTTTCTTT CASSPGQGATEAFF
TRBJ2-5 . TRBV3-1/TRBV3-2 . TGTGCCAGCAGCCCTACCGGGGCTAGCGCGGGAGAGACCCAGTACTTC CASSPTGASAGETQYF
TRBJ1-5 . TRBV6-6 . TGTGCCAGCAGTTCCGTCCAGATCAATCAGCCCCAGCATTTT CASSSVQINQPQHF
TRBJ1-6 TRBD1 TRBV10-3 . TGTGCCATCAGTGACTCTTCCGGACAGGGCGTAACACCCCTCCACTTT CAISDSSGQGVTPLHF
TRBJ1-2 . TRBV15 . TGTGCCACCAGCAGAGAGGGTCCTAACTATGGCTACACCTTC CATSREGPNYGYTF
TRBJ2-5 . TRBV7-2 . TGTGCCAGCAGCTACGAGCAGACAACCCTTTCTTCCCAGTACTTC CASSYEQTTLSSQYF
TRBJ1-4 . TRBV28 . TGTGCCAGCAGCCTTGGACCATTCCTGAATGAAAAACTGTTTTTT CASSLGPFLNEKLFF
TRBJ1-1 TRBD1 TRBV28 . TGTGCCAGCAGTTTTTCTCTAGGGACAGAGGTGGTAGCTTTCTTT CASSFSLGTEVVAFF
TRBJ1-2 . TRBV7-2 once TGTGCCAGCAGCTTAGTCGGGGACACAGGTGGCGGCTACACCTTC CASSLVGDTGGGYTF
TRBJ1-2 . TRBV5-6 . TGTGCCAGCAGCCCCTCCCCGACAGATAACTATGGCTACACCTTC CASSPSPTDNYGYTF
TRBJ2-3 . TRBV27 . TGTGCCAGCAGGATTGGCCCCGGGGTCAGCACAGATACGCAGTATTTT CASRIGPGVSTDTQYF
TRBJ1-6 TRBD1 TRBV4-2 . TGTGCCAGCAGCCAAGGGGGGCAGGGGGGTTCACCCCTCCACTTT CASSQGGQGGSPLHF
TRBJ1-1 TRBD1 TRBV4-2 . TGTGCCAGCAGCCCCCGGACAGGGGAAAGGAACACTGAAGCTTTCTTT CASSPRTGERNTEAFF
TRBJ2-3 TRBD2 TRBV7-6 . TGTGCCAGCAGCCCGCTTTCGGGGGGGGGCGCAGATACGCAGTATTTT CASSPLSGGGADTQYF
TRBJ2-2 . TRBV27 . TGTGCCAGCAGTAGAACCGGGGGCCATCCCGGGGAGCTGTTTTTT CASSRTGGHPGELFF
TRBJ2-5 . TRBV18 . TGTGCCAGCTCACCACCCCACCTAACAGGGTACGAGACCCAGTACTTC CASSPPHLTGYETQYF
TRBJ1-1 . TRBV6-2/TRBV6-3 . TGTGCCAGCAGTTACTCACACAGGAGTTTCCGGAACACTGAAGCTTTCTTT CASSYSHRSFRNTEAFF
TRBJ1-6 . TRBV21-1 . TGTGCCAGCAGCAAAGTGTGCCAGCCAACTGATTCACCCCTCCACTTT CASSKVCQPTDSPLHF
TRBJ1-5 . TRBV19 . TGTGCCAGTAGTCTGGGGGCTCGGAGCAATCAGCCCCAGCATTTT CASSLGARSNQPQHF
TRBJ2-2 . TRBV7-2 . TGTGCCAGCAGCCCCCCCGGGGCGAACACCGGGGAGCTGTTTTTT CASSPPGANTGELFF
TRBJ1-2 TRBD1 TRBV9 . TGTGCCAGCAGCCCAGGGGGAGTACGGACCTTC CASSPGGVRTF
TRBJ2-1 TRBD2 TRBV2 . TGTGCCAGCAGTGCAACTAGCGGGGGGGTTGGTGAGCAGTTCTTC CASSATSGGVGEQFF
TRBJ2-5 . TRBV6-6 . TGTGCCAGCAGTTACTCGGATTCTGGGACCCAGTACTTC CASSYSDSGTQYF
TRBJ1-4 TRBD1 TRBV10-1 once TGCGCCAGCAGTAGGGACAGCTCAGCTGAAAAACTGTTTTTT CASSRDSSAEKLFF
TRBJ1-5 TRBD1 TRBV4-1 few TGCGCCAGCAGCCTCGAGAGGACAGGGAATCAGCCCCAGCATTTT CASSLERTGNQPQHF
TRBJ2-2 TRBD1 TRBV18 . TGTGCCAGCTCACTAAGACAGGGGGACACCGGGGAGCTGTTTTTT CASSLRQGDTGELFF
TRBJ2-2 TRBD1 TRBV28 . TGTGCCAGCAGGAGGGACAGTAACACCGGGGAGCTGTTTTTT CASRRDSNTGELFF
TRBJ1-2 . TRBV3-1/TRBV3-2 once TGTGCCAGCAGCCAAGAGGGGGTGGGCGGCTACACCTTC CASSQEGVGGYTF
TRBJ2-1 TRBD2 TRBV27 . TGTGCCAGCAGTTTCGATCGCGGGACTAGCGGGGACAATGAGCAGTTCTTC CASSFDRGTSGDNEQFF
TRBJ2-5 TRBD2 TRBV15 . TGTGCCACCAGCAGAGTCGGGGGGGATGAGACCCAGTACTTC CATSRVGGDETQYF
TRBJ1-2 . TRBV18 . TGTGCCAGCTCACCAGTGAGTGAGAGTGGCTACACCTTC CASSPVSESGYTF
TRBJ1-2 . TRBV19 . TGTGCCAGTAGTCGGGCCCGTTCGGGCTATGGCTACACCTTC CASSRARSGYGYTF
TRBJ1-3 . TRBV3-1/TRBV3-2 . TGTGCCAGCACCCGTGGAAACACCATATATTTT CASTRGNTIYF
TRBJ1-5 . TRBV11-2 . TGTGCCAGCAGCTTACTCTTCAATCAGCCCCAGCATTTT CASSLLFNQPQHF